A single sample gave rise to the 20 T cell receptor beta chains below, sequenced in a study of liver allograft versus peripheral blood T cells. About the study: Peripheral blood of the recipients supplied T cell receptor repertoires that were compared with those in transplanted livers.

Using its own MiXCR run on the reads, TCRdb lists one record per CDR3 protein. The table lists some 6,500 distinct CDR3 sequences, roughly 20% of them singletons. Every receptor here comes from a human patient who had a liver transplant. The graft donor may account for some of the T cells.

This clonotype was recorded a few times. The chain combines TRBV27 with TRBJ1-2; 7 nucleotides align to TRBD1. The germline CDR1 and CDR2 sequences are MNHEY and SMNVEV (reference sequence). The ends lost 8 bases at V and 0 bases at J; junction bases unmatched: 9. This CDR3 region has 15 residues. The DNA of the CDR3 is TGTGCCAGCCGGAGGTGGACAGGAGCTAACTATGGCTACACCTTC. It encodes CASRRWTGANYGYTF.

This clonotype is judged medium-sized. The J gene is TRBJ1-2, the V gene TRBV6-1; 9 nucleotides align to TRBD1. This CDR3 region has 14 residues. Looked up from germline, CDR1 is MNHNS and CDR2 is SASEGT. V trimming: 10 bases; J trimming: 3 bases; junction bases outside the gene matches: 9. The CDR3 coding sequence is TGTGCCACTCTTCGGACAGGGGTAGACTATGGCTACACCTTC. It codes for CATLRTGVDYGYTF.

This clonotype was seen a few times. The chain combines TRBV11-3 with TRBJ2-2, with D perhaps matching TRBD2 (6 bases). The CDR3 has 17 amino acids. With 8 bases removed from V and 3 bases from J, the gap between germline ends came to 22 bases. In germline, CDR1 is SGHNT, CDR2 YENEEA. DNA of the CDR3: TGTGCCAGCTCTACTCCACGCCAGAGGGAGGACACCGGGGAGCTGTTTTTT. Translated: CASSTPRQREDTGELFF. The full variable domain, with the rest looked up from reference TRBV11-3 and TRBJ2-2, is EAGVVQSPRYKIIEKKQPVAFWCNPISGHNTLYWYLQNLGQGPELLIRYENEEAVDDSQLPKDRFSAERLKGVDSTLKIQPAELGDSAVYLCASSTPRQREDTGELFFGEGSRLTVL.

The genes are TRBV9 and TRBJ1-3; the D is unclear. Germline V CDR1 and CDR2: SGDLS, YYNGEE. There are 15 residues in the CDR3. The V and J ends lost 0 bases and 0 bases respectively, with 7 bases between them. The CDR3 reads CASSVGQSSGNTIYF. The CDR3 nucleotides are TGTGCCAGCAGCGTAGGTCAGAGCTCTGGAAACACCATATATTTT. Variable domain in full (rest from reference TRBV9 and TRBJ1-3): DSGVTQTPKHLITATGQRVTLRCSPRSGDLSVYWYQQSLDQGLQFLIQYYNGEERAKGNILERFSAQQFPDLHSELNLSSLELGDSALYFCASSVGQSSGNTIYFGEGSWLTVV.

This clonotype was recorded many times. The gene calls are TRBV27 and TRBJ1-2; D possibly corresponds to TRBD1 (5 bases). V gave up 4 bases and J gave up 6 bases, with 18 bases separating them. Germline V gene lookup returns CDR1 MNHEY and CDR2 SMNVEV (reference sequence). The CDR3 sequence is 15 residues long. CDR3 sequence (DNA): TGTGCCAGCAGTTCAGGCGGGGGAAGCTTTGATGGCTACACCTTC. Protein: CASSSGGGSFDGYTF.

This clonotype was seen repeatedly, ten times or more. V gene TRBV27 combines with J gene TRBJ2-1; D may be TRBD1 (5 bases). CDR3 length: 13 amino acids. Per the germline V gene, CDR1 is MNHEY and CDR2 is SMNVEV (reference sequence). With 3 bases removed from V and 10 bases from J, the gap between germline ends came to 13 bases. The CDR3 is CASSLAGQFEQFF. DNA for the CDR3: TGTGCCAGCAGTTTGGCCGGACAATTCGAGCAGTTCTTC.

A note on this clonotype: A single base separates this from a much larger clone, so it may be a read error. The chain carries TRBV10-3 and TRBJ2-7, with a possible D match to TRBD1 (5 bases). The CDR3 sequence is 14 residues long. In germline, CDR1 is ENHRY, CDR2 SYGVKD. DNA of the CDR3: TGTGCCATCAGTGTGGACATACTTTCCTACAAGCAGTACTTC. It translates to CAISVDILSYKQYF.

This clonotype was seen ten or more times. This sequence joins TRBV19 and TRBJ1-4; maybe TRBD1 (6 bases). This CDR3 has 15 residues. The V gene's germline CDR1 is LNHDA and CDR2 SQIVND (reference sequence). The V gene lost 3 bases and the J gene lost 4 bases, with 12 bases spanning the gap. CDR3: CASSMADRSNEKLFF. CDR3 sequence (DNA): TGTGCCAGTAGTATGGCCGACAGGAGTAATGAAAAACTGTTTTTT.

This clonotype qualifies as medium-sized. The J gene is TRBJ1-2, the V gene TRBV6-5; D remains unclear. Germline values: CDR1 MNHEY, CDR2 SVGAGI. This CDR3 is built from 14 residues. Trimming removed 8 bases at V and 6 bases at J, with 19 bases between. CDR3 region: CASRPLDREDGYTF. CDR3 bases: TGTGCCAGCCGACCCCTCGACCGGGAGGATGGCTACACCTTC.

This chain connects TRBV6-1 to TRBJ2-7; a possible D gene is TRBD1 (5 bases). The V gene's germline CDR1 is MNHNS and CDR2 SASEGT. This CDR3 region has 14 residues. Trimming cost V 4 bases and J 2 bases, with 12 bases left between them. CDR3 sequence reads: CASSGRGLTYEQYF. In nucleotides, the CDR3 is TGTGCCAGCAGTGGAAGGGGCCTAACCTACGAGCAGTACTTC.

With regard to this clonotype: A clone one base away is much larger, so this may be a read error. The V gene is TRBV7-2, the J gene TRBJ2-3; the match to TRBD2 covers 10 bases. Germline loops: CDR1 SGHTA, CDR2 FQGNSA. The CDR3 totals 17 residues. J was trimmed by 1 base and V by 2 bases; bases with no gene match: 6. The CDR3 nucleotides are TGTGCCAGCAGCTTACCCGAGCGGGGGGGCCGCACAGATACGCAGTATTTT. Protein sequence: CASSLPERGGRTDTQYF.

This clonotype is categorized as medium-sized. J is TRBJ2-7 and V is TRBV13; 7 bases align to TRBD2. The CDR3 runs 14 residues. CDR1 PRHDT and CDR2 FYEKMQ come from the germline V gene (reference sequence). The V and J ends lost 6 bases and 5 bases, in that order; junction bases with no gene match: 10. As DNA, the CDR3 is TGTGCCAGCAGTCATACTAGCGTAAAGGACGAGCAGTACTTC. Its protein is CASSHTSVKDEQYF. Using reference TRBV13 and TRBJ2-7 for the parts outside the CDR3, the full variable domain is AAGVIQSPRHLIKEKRETATLKCYPIPRHDTVYWYQQGPGQDPQFLISFYEKMQSDKGSIPDRFSAQQFSDYHSELNMSSLELGDSALYFCASSHTSVKDEQYFGPGTRLTVT.

V is TRBV28 and J is TRBJ1-6; TRBD1 might be the D (6 bases). Germline CDR1 MDHEN, CDR2 SYDVKM. This CDR3 comprises 18 residues. Between the trimmed V and J ends, which lost 3 bases and 0 bases, there was a span of 15 bases. CDR3 region: CASSFVTGSSSYNSPLHF. CDR3 nucleotides: TGTGCCAGCAGTTTCGTGACAGGTTCGAGCTCCTATAATTCACCCCTCCACTTT.

This clonotype qualifies as medium-sized. The chain is built from TRBV5-6 and TRBJ1-2, with TRBD1 as a possible D gene (6 bases). Germline-derived CDR1 and CDR2 are SGHDT and YYEEEE. Between the trimmed V and J ends, which lost 0 bases and 3 bases, there was a span of 15 bases. The CDR3 sequence is 16 residues long. The CDR3 region is CASSLGKTGFYYGYTF. The CDR3 DNA sequence: TGTGCCAGCAGCTTGGGGAAGACAGGTTTCTACTATGGCTACACCTTC.

This chain links TRBV5-4 with TRBJ1-2; possible D gene TRBD1, 5 bases. CDR3 length: 18 residues. V was clipped by 3 bases and J by 1 base, with 22 bases between them. Germline V lookup: CDR1 SGHNT, CDR2 YYREEE (reference sequence). This chain's CDR3 is CASSSPGEGASLNYGYTF. In nucleotides, the CDR3 is TGTGCCAGCAGCTCCCCAGGCGAAGGGGCCTCCCTTAACTATGGCTACACCTTC.

The V gene is TRBV7-3, the J gene TRBJ1-1; D remains ambiguous. The CDR3 runs 11 residues. Germline loops: CDR1 SGHTA, CDR2 FQGTGA. Trimming took off 6 bases at V and 8 bases at J, with 10 bases between the two ends. The CDR3: CASRSQWEAFF. CDR3 nucleotides: TGTGCCAGCAGAAGCCAGTGGGAAGCTTTCTTT.

This chain links TRBV12-3 or TRBV12-4 with TRBJ1-2, with D possibly TRBD1 on 6 matching bases. The CDR3 has 14 amino acids. V shed 2 bases and J shed 2 bases, with 9 bases lying between them. In DNA, the CDR3 is TGTGCCAGCAGTTTAAGAACAGGGAACTATGGCTACACCTTC. Protein product: CASSLRTGNYGYTF.

This clonotype was recorded a few times. The gene calls are TRBV19 and TRBJ1-1, with 10 bases that match TRBD1. CDR3 length: 16 amino acids. From germline, CDR1 is LNHDA and CDR2 SQIVND (reference sequence). After removal of 7 bases from V and 1 base from J, the junction contained 9 bases not matched to a gene. The CDR3 loop reads CASNYGTGVRNTEAFF. The CDR3 nucleotides are TGTGCCAGTAATTACGGGACAGGGGTGCGGAACACTGAAGCTTTCTTT.

This clonotype counts as medium-sized. The V gene is TRBV6-2 or TRBV6-3, the J gene TRBJ1-5; 7 nucleotides align to TRBD1. V dropped 5 bases and J dropped 3; count of bases not matched to a gene: 4. Germline V gene data show CDR1 as MNHEY and CDR2 as SVGEGT. The CDR3 runs to 14 residues. The CDR3 is CASSNRGLNQPQHF. The CDR3 nucleotides read TGTGCCAGCAGTAACAGGGGCCTCAATCAGCCCCAGCATTTT.

The gene calls are TRBV25-1 and TRBJ1-1, with D possibly TRBD1 on 6 matching bases. The length of the CDR3 is 14 residues. Between the trimmed V and J ends, which lost 5 bases and 6 bases, there was a span of 16 bases. CDR1 MGHDK and CDR2 SYGVNS come from the germline V gene. The CDR3 loop reads CASSHQGGSAEAFF. The CDR3 DNA reads as TGTGCCAGCAGTCATCAAGGGGGATCGGCTGAAGCTTTCTTT.